This paragraph reports one T cell receptor (beta chain). The antigen remains unidentified. One junction end disagrees with the germline gene, perhaps due to a read error. A second PCR, run for roughly 7 to 12 cycles, used a sample-barcoded 5' primer plus a J-beta primer mix. Unique molecular identifiers of 12 random nucleotides labeled each cDNA. Each of the samples gave a minimum of 2.5 million paired-end reads that contained CDR3. From the 5' RACE reads, TCRdb called clonotypes with MiXCR, one entry per CDR3 protein. The sample contains 730,000 or so distinct CDR3 sequences, around two fifths of which appear only once. This sample was included in a study of blood T cells in healthy people across ages. Study-wide points: CMV status of donors was not determined, possibly confounding expanded clonotype changes. In these data, TCR beta diversity tracked strongly with naive T cell percentage.

The V gene's germline CDR1 is DFQATT and CDR2 SNEGSKA (reference sequence). This CDR3 region has 13 residues. Sample: blood. The TCR originated in a man of 80 years or more in good health. V and J are TRBV20-1 and TRBJ2-7; 7 nucleotides match TRBD2. The CDR3 loop is CSARTTSVYGQYF. The DNA for the CDR3 is TGCAGTGCTAGGACCACTAGCGTCTACGGGCAGTACTTC.